A selection of T cell receptor beta chains follows, all from one sample in a study of T cell responses to AZD1222 COVID-19 vaccine. Clones were sequenced by immunoSEQ multiplex PCR, and TCRdb holds only the in-frame ones, with some missing. The top ten hold under 4% of the sample, which has some 140,000 clones, 93% seen once. The sequences come from peripheral blood, collected on day 0 of AZD1222 vaccination. The receptor set was obtained from an adult in good health. Each CDR3 is given with its conserved first and last residue. A D gene is named only where the DNA matches it firmly. Clone size is stated in some rows and not others, as once, few, many or a class when expanded.

D	V	size	length	J	CDR3	DNA
-	TRBV29-1	-	14	TRBJ2-5	CSVSRFRGPETQYF	TGCAGCGTTTCAAGATTTCGGGGGCCCGAGACCCAGTACTTC
TRBD1	TRBV7-6	-	15	TRBJ1-1	CASSPGTGASTEAFF	TGTGCCAGCAGCCCCGGGACAGGGGCGAGCACTGAAGCTTTCTTT
TRBD1	TRBV12-3/TRBV12-4	-	12	TRBJ1-1	CASEGARTEAFF	TGTGCCAGCGAGGGGGCGCGAACTGAAGCTTTCTTT
TRBD2	TRBV20-1	once	14	TRBJ2-1	CSASRLAGVNEQFF	TGCAGTGCTAGTAGACTAGCGGGAGTCAATGAGCAGTTCTTC
-	TRBV19	-	15	TRBJ1-3	CASSTDRNSGNTIYF	TGTGCCAGTAGTACCGACCGAAACTCTGGAAACACCATATATTTT
-	TRBV6-5	-	13	TRBJ1-4	CASSPGHREKLFF	TGTGCCAGCAGCCCGGGACATCGGGAAAAACTGTTTTTT
TRBD2	TRBV7-3	-	16	TRBJ2-2	CASSQLAGPNTGELFF	TGTGCCAGCAGCCAACTAGCGGGACCGAACACCGGGGAGCTGTTTTTT
-	TRBV10-2	once	11	TRBJ2-2	CATMIYGELFF	TGCGCCACCATGATCTACGGGGAGCTGTTTTTT
-	TRBV7-9	-	15	TRBJ1-1	CASSLSTAANTEAFF	TGTGCCAGCAGCTTATCCACGGCGGCGAACACTGAAGCTTTCTTT
-	TRBV18	-	18	TRBJ1-3	CASSPLKTTVGGENTIYF	TGTGCCAGCTCACCGCTCAAAACGACAGTAGGGGGTGAAAACACCATATATTTT
-	TRBV19	-	15	TRBJ2-1	CASSAPGEAYNEQFF	TGTGCCAGTAGTGCCCCGGGAGAAGCCTACAATGAGCAGTTCTTC
-	TRBV28	-	11	TRBJ1-2	CASSSRTNYTF	TGTGCCAGCAGTTCAAGGACGAACTACACCTTC
TRBD1	TRBV6-5	-	16	TRBJ1-6	CASSSTTGDGYSPLHF	TGTGCCAGCAGTTCGACTACAGGGGATGGGTATTCACCCCTCCACTTT
-	TRBV7-9	once	14	TRBJ1-5	CASSLEGVNQPQHF	TGTGCCAGCAGCTTAGAGGGAGTGAATCAGCCCCAGCATTTT
-	TRBV5-6	-	14	TRBJ1-2	CASSLQGLEYGYTF	TGTGCCAGCAGCTTACAGGGATTGGAGTATGGCTACACCTTC
TRBD1	TRBV2	-	15	TRBJ2-1	CASRSGTGVGNEQFF	TGTGCCAGCAGAAGTGGGACAGGGGTGGGCAATGAGCAGTTCTTC